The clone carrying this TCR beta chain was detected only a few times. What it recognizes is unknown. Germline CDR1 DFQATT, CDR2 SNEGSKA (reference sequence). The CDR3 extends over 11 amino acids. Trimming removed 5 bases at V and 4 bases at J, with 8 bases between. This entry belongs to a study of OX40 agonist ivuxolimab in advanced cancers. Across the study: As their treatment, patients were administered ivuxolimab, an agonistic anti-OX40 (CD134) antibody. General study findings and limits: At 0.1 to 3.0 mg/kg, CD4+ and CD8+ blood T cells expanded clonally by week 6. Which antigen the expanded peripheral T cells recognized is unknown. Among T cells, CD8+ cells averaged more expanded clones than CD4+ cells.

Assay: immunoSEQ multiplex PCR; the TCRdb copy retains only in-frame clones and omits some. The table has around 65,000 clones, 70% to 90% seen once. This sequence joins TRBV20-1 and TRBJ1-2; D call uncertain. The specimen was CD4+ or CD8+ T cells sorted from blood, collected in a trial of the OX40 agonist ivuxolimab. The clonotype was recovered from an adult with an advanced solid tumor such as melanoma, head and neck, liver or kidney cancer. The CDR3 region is CSAGIPYGYTF. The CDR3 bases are TGCAGTGCTGGGATTCCCTATGGCTACACCTTC.